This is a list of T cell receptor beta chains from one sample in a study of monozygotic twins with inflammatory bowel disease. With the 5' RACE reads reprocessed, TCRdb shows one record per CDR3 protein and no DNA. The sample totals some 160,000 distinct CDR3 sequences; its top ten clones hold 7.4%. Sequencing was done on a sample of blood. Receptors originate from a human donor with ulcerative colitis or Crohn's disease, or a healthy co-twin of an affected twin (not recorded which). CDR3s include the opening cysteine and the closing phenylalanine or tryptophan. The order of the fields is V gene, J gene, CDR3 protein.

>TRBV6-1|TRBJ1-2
CASSEEGTGQGANRYGYTF
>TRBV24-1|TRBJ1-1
CATSDHYRGRRAFF
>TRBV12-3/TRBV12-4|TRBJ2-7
CASSFGRGREQYF
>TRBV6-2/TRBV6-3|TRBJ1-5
CASRGTGSKRNQPQHF
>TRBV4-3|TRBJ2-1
CASSQDSSSYNEQFF
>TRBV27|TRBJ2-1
CASSLQRYNEQFF
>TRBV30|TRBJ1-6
CAWTGALRGSPLHF
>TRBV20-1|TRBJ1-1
CSARESAGVGTEAFF
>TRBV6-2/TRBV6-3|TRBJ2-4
CASSYRQGYENIQYF
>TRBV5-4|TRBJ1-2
CASSSRQGKPGYTF
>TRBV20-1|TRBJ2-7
CSAGRTGHEQYF
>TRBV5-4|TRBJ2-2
CASSLFRGANTGELFF
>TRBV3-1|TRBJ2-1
CASSHGERDPYNEQFF
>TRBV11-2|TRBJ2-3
CASSLAPGTSMDTQYF
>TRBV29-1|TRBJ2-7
CSASTSGTYEQYF
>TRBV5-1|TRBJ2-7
CASSNRPRQRLKF
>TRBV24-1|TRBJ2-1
CATSDGGRHNEQFF
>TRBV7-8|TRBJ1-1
CASSPLQGADTEAFF